The text below deals with one T cell receptor beta chain. The data were taken from a study of CD8+ T cells in alopecia areata. Treatment specified: oral pan-JAK inhibitor, 5-10 mg twice daily. Investigators isolated RNA and reverse transcribed it into cDNA to act as the sequencing template. Profiling relied on immunoSEQ multiplex PCR, and the TCRdb table lists in-frame clones only, not all of them. The profile covers hundreds of thousands of clones, with about 60% appearing a single time and about 0.93% taken by the ten largest. Sequences were derived from CD4+ T cells sorted from blood, sampled between weeks 51 and 52, from a patient treated with tofacitinib. This receptor was identified in a human donor with alopecia areata.

The CDR3 reads CSGTWAGNTIYF. In nucleotides, the CDR3 is TGCAGCGGGACCTGGGCTGGAAACACCATATATTTT. The V gene is TRBV29-1, the J gene TRBJ1-3; D is undetermined. The CDR3 is 12 residues long. Trimming shortened V by 7 bases and J by 2 bases, and 9 bases separated the two germline ends. Germline V gene lookup returns CDR1 SQVTM and CDR2 ANQGSEA.